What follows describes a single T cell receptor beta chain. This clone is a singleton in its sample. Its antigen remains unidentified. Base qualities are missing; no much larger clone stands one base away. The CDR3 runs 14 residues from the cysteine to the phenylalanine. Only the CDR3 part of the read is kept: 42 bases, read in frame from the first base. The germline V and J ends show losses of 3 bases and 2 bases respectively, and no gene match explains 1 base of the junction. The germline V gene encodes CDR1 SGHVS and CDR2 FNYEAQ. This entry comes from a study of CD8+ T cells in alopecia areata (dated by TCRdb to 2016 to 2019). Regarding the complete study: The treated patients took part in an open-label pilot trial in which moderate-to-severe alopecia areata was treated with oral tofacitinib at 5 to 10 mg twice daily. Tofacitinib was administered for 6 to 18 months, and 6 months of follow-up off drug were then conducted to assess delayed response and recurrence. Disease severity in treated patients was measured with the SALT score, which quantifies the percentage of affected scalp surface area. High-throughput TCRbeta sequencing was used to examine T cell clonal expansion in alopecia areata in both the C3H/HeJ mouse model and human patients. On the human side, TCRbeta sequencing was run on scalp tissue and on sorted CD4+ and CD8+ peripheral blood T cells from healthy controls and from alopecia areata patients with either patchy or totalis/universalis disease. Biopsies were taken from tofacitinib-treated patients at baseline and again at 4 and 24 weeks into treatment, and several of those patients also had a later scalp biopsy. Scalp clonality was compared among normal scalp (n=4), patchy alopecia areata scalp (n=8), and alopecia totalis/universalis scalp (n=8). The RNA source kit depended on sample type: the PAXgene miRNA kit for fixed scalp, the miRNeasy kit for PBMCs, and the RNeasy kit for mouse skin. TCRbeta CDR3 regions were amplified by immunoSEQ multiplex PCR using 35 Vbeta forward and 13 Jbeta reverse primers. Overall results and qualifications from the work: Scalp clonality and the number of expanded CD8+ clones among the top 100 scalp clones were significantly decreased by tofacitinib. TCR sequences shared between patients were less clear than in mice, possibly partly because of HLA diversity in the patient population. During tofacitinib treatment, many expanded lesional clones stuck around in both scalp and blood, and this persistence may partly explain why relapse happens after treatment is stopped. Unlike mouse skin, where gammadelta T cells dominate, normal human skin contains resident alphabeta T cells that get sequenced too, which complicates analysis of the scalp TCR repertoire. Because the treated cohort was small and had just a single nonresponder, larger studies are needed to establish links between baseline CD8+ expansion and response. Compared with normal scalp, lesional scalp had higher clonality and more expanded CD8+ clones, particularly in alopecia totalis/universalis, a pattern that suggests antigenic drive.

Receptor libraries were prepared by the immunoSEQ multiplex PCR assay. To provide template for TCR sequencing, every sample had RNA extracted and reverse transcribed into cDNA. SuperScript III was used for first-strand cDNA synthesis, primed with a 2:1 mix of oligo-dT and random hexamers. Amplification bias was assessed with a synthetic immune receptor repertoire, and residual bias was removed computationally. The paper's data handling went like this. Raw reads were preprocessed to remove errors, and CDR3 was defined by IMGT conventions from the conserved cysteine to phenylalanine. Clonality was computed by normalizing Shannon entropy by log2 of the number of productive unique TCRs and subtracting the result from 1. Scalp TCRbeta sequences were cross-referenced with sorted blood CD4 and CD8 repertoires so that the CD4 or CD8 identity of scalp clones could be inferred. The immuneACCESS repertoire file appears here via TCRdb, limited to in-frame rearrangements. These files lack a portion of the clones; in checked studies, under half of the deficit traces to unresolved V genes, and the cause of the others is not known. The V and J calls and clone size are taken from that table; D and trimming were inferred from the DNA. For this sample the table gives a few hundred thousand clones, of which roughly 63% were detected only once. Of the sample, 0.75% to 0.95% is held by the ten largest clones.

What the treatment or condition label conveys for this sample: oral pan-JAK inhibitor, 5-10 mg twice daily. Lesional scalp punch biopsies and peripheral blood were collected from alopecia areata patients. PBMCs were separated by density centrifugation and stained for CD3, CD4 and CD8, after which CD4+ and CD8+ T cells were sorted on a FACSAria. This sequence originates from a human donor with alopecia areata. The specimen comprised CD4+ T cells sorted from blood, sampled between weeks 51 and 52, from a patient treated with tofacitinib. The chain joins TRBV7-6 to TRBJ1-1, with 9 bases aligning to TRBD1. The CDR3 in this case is CASSLDRGNTEAFF. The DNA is TGTGCCAGCAGCTTGGACAGGGGAAACACTGAAGCTTTCTTT.